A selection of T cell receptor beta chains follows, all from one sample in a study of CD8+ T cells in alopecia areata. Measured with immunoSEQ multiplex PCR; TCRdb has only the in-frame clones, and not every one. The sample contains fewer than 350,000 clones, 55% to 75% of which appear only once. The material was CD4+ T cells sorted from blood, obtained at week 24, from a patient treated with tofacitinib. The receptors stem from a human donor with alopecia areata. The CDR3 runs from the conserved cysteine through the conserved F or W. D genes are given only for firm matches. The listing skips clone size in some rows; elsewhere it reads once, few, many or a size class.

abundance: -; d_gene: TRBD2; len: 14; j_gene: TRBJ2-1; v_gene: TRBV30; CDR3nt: TGTGCCTGGAGGACCGGACTAGCGGGGACTGAGCAGTTCTTC; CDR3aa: CAWRTGLAGTEQFF
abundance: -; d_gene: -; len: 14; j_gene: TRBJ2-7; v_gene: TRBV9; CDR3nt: TGTGCCAGCAGCGCATCAGGGGGGAGGTACGAGCAGTACTTC; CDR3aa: CASSASGGRYEQYF
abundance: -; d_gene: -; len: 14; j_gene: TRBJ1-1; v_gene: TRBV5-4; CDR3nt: TGTGCCAGCAGCCCCCTCCCACTTAACACTGAAGCTTTCTTT; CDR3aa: CASSPLPLNTEAFF
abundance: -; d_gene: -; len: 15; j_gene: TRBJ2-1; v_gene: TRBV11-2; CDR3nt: TGTGCCAGCAGCTTACGGGGGGCTGGCTACAATGAGCAGTTCTTC; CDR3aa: CASSLRGAGYNEQFF
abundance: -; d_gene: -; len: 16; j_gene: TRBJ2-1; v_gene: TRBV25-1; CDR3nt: TGTGCCAGCAGTGATCTGCGGACTACCCTCGACAATGAGCAGTTCTTC; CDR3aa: CASSDLRTTLDNEQFF
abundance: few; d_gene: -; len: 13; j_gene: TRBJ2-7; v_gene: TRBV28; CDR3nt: TGTGCCAGCAGGTCCGGGGCGTCCTACGAGCAGTACTTC; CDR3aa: CASRSGASYEQYF
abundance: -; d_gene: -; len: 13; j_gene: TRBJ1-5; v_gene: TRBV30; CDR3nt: TGTGCCTGGAGGAACAGGGAAAATCAGCCCCAGCATTTT; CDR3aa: CAWRNRENQPQHF
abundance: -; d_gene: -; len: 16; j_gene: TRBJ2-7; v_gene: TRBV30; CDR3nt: TGTGCCTGGAGGCCAACGGAATCAGGCGTCAAGTACGAGCAGTACTTC; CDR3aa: CAWRPTESGVKYEQYF
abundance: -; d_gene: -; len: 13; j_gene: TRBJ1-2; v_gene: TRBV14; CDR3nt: TGTGCCACCCGCCAGGGAACTAACTATGGCTACACCTTC; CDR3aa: CATRQGTNYGYTF
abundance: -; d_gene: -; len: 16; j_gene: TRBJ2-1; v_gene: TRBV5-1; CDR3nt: TGCGCCAGCAGCTTGGATGGTGAGGCAGGGGGGTATGAGCAGTTCTTC; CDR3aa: CASSLDGEAGGYEQFF
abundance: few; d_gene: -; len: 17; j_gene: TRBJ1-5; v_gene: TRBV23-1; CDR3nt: TGCGCCAGCAGTCAATCTACCGGACGGCGGGTAAATCAGCCCCAGCATTTT; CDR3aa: CASSQSTGRRVNQPQHF
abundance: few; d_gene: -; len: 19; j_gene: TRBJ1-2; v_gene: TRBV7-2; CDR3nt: TGTGCCAGCAGCTTAGTGGGGGTGGTCGGGGCCGTGACTTTCTATGGCTACACCTTC; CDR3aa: CASSLVGVVGAVTFYGYTF
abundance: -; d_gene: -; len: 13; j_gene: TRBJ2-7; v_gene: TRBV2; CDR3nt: TGTGCCACCAAGACTTCGCTTCGGTACGAGCAGTACTTC; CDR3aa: CATKTSLRYEQYF
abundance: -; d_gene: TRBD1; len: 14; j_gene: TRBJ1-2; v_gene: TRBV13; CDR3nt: TGTGCCAGCAGCAACGGGACAGCGGTCGATGGCTACACCTTC; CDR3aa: CASSNGTAVDGYTF
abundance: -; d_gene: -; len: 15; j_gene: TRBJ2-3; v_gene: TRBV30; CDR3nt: TGTGCCTGGAGTGGGGACACATTCAGCACAGATACGCAGTATTTT; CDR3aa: CAWSGDTFSTDTQYF
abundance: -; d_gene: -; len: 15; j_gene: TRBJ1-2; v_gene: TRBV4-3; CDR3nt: TGCGCCAGCAGCCAAGTCTTCCCAGGGGAATATGGCTACACCTTC; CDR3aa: CASSQVFPGEYGYTF
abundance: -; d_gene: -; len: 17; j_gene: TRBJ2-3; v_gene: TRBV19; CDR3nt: TGTGCCAGTAGTAGTCCGTTGGGGCTGGTGAGCACAGATACGCAGTATTTT; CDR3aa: CASSSPLGLVSTDTQYF
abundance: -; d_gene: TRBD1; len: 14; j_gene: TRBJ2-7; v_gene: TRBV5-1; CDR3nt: TGCGCCAGCAGCCCGACAGGGGAACCCTACGAGCAGTACTTC; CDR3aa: CASSPTGEPYEQYF
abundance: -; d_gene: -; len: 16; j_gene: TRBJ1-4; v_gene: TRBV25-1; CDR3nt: TGTGCCAGCAGTGTAGGACAGTTTGCAACTAATGAAAAACTGTTTTTT; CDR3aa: CASSVGQFATNEKLFF
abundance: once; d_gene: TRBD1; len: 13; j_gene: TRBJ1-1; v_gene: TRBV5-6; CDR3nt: TGTGCCAGCAGCTTTGACAGGGCCCCAAAGCTTTTCTTT; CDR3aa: CASSFDRAPKLFF
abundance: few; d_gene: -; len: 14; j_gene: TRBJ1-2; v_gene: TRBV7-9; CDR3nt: TGTGCCAGCAGCTTCGGGGCGTTGGGCTATGGCTACACCTTC; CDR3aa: CASSFGALGYGYTF
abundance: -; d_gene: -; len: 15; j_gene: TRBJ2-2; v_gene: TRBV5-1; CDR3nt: TGCGCCAGCAGCTGGGGACACGCGAACACCGGGGAGCTGTTTTTT; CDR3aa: CASSWGHANTGELFF
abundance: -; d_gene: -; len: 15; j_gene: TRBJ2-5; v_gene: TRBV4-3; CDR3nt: TGCGCCAGCAGCCAAGATTGGGGCGGGTCTGAGACCCAGTACTTC; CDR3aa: CASSQDWGGSETQYF
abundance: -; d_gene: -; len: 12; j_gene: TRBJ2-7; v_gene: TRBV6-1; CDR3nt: TGTGCCAGCAGTGAAATCGACTACGAGCAGTACTTC; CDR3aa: CASSEIDYEQYF
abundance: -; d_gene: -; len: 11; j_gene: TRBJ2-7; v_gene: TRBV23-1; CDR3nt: TGCGCCAGCAGTACGGTGTACGAGCAGTACTTC; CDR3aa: CASSTVYEQYF
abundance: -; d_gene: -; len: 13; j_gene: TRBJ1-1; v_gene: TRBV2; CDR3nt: TGTGCCAGCAGCCGGGACGGGGACACTGAAGCTTTCTTT; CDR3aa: CASSRDGDTEAFF
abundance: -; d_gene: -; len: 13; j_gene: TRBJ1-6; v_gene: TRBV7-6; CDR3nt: TGTGCCAGCGCTGAGGACTATAATTCACCCCTCCACTTT; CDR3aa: CASAEDYNSPLHF
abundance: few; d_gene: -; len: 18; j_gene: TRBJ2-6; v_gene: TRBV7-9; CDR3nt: TGTGCCAGCAGCTTCGATAGGCTTGCGAGCTCTGGGGCCAACGTCCTGACTTTC; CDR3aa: CASSFDRLASSGANVLTF
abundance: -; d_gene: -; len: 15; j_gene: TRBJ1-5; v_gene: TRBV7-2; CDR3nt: TGTGCCAGCAGCTTATGGCGAGGAGCTAATCAGCCCCAGCATTTT; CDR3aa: CASSLWRGANQPQHF
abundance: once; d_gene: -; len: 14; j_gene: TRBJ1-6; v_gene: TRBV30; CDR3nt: TGTGCCTGGAGTGTGGGACTGCTTAATTCACCCCTCCACTTT; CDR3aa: CAWSVGLLNSPLHF
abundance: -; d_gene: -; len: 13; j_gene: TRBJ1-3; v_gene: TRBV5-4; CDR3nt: TGTGCCAGCAGCTTTGACAGGGGAAACACCATATATTTT; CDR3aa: CASSFDRGNTIYF
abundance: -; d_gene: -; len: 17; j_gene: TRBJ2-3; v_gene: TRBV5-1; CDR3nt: TGCGCCAGCAGCTTGGGTTCGGGCCTTGGAAGCACAGATACGCAGTATTTT; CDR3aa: CASSLGSGLGSTDTQYF
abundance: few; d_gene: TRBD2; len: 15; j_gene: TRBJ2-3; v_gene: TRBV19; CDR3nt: TGTGCCAGTAGCTACCGCGGGGGAGCTGGAGATACGCAGTATTTT; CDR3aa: CASSYRGGAGDTQYF
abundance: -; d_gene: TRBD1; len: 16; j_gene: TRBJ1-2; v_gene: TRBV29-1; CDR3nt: TGCAGCGTTGACTCCCCCGGGACAGGGAATAACTATGGCTACACCTTC; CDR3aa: CSVDSPGTGNNYGYTF
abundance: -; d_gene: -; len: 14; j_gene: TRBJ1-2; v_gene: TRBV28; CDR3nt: TGTGCCAGCAGCTTCATTACAACAGGGTTTGGCTACACCTTC; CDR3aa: CASSFITTGFGYTF
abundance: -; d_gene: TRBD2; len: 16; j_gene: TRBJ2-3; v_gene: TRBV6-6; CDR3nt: TGTGCCAGCAGTGGCAACCTAGCGGGGACCACAGATACGCAGTATTTT; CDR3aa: CASSGNLAGTTDTQYF
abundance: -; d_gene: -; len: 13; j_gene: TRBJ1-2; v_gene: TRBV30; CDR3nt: TGTGCCTGGAGCCCGAATGGGGCTGGTGGCTACACCTTC; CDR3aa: CAWSPNGAGGYTF
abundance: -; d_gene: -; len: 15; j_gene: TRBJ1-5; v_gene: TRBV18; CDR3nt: TGTGCCAGCTCAGGGACAACTAAAAGCAATCAGCCCCAGCATTTT; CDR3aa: CASSGTTKSNQPQHF
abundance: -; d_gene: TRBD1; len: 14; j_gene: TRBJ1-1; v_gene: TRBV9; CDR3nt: TGTGCCAGCAGCGGAACAGGGGCGAGCACTGAAGCTTTCTTT; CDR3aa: CASSGTGASTEAFF
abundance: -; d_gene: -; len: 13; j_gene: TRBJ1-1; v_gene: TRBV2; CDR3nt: TGTGCCAGCAGAATACAGGGCCACACTGAAGCTTTCTTT; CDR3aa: CASRIQGHTEAFF
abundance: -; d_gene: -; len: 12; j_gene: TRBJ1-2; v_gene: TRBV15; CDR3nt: TGTGCCACCAGCAGCCCAGGGAGCGGCTACACCTTC; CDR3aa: CATSSPGSGYTF
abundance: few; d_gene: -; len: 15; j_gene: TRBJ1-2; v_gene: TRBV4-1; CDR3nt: TGCGCCAGCAGCCTAGAACAGGCATCTAACTATGGCTACACCTTC; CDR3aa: CASSLEQASNYGYTF
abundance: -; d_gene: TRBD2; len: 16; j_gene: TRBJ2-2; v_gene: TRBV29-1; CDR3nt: TGCAGCGTTGGACCAAGTAGCGGGGCGAACACCGGGGAGCTGTTTTTT; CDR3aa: CSVGPSSGANTGELFF
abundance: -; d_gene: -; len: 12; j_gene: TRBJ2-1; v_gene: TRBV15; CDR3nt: TGTGCCACCAGCAGAGCCGGGGTTAAGGTATTCTTC; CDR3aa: CATSRAGVKVFF
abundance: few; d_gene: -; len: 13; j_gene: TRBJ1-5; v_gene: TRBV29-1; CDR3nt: TGCAGCGAGGGGAGGGTCGGATATCAGCCCCAGCATTTT; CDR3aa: CSEGRVGYQPQHF
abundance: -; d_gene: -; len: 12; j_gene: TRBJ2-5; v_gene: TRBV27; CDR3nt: TGTGCCAGCAGTTTATTAGGAGAGACCCAGTACTTC; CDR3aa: CASSLLGETQYF
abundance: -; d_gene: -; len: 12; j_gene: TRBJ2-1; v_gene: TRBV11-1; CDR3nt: TGTGCCAGCAGCCGACAGGTAAATGAGCAGTTCTTC; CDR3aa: CASSRQVNEQFF
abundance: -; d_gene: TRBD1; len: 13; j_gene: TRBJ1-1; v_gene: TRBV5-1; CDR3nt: TGCGCCAGCAGCTGGACAGGCTCCACTGAAGCTTTCTTT; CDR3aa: CASSWTGSTEAFF
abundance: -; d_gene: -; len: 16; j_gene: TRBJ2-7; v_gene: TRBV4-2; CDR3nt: TGTGCCAGCAGCCAAGGAGGGTCTAATAGAATCTACGAGCAGTACTTC; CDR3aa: CASSQGGSNRIYEQYF
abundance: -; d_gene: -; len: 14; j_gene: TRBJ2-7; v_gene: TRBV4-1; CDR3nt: TGCGCCAGCAGCCCCACTATGGCGGAGGACGAGCAGTACTTC; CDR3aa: CASSPTMAEDEQYF
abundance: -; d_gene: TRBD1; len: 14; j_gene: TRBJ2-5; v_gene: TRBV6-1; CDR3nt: TGTGCCAGCAGTGGGGGGACAGGGGGCTCGAATAGGTACTTC; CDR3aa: CASSGGTGGSNRYF
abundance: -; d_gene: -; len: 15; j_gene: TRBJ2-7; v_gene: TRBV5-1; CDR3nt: TGCGCCAGCAGCTCTGGCGACAGTATTACCTACGAGCAGTACTTC; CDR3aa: CASSSGDSITYEQYF
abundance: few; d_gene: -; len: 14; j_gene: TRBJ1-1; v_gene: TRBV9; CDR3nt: TGTGCCAGCAGCGTAGGGGGGATGAACACTGAAGCTTTCTTT; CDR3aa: CASSVGGMNTEAFF
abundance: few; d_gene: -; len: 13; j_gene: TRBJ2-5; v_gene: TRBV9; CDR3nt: TGTGCCAGCAGCGCTGTGGAAGGAGAGACCCAGTACTTC; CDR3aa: CASSAVEGETQYF
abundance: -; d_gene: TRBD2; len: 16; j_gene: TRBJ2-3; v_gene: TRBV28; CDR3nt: TGTGCCAGCAGCGCACCCCTAGCGGGGGGAGCAGATACGCAGTATTTT; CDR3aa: CASSAPLAGGADTQYF
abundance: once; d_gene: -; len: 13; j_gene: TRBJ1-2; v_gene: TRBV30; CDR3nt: TGTGCCTGGAGTGTAAACGCGGAGTATGGCTACACCTTC; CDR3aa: CAWSVNAEYGYTF
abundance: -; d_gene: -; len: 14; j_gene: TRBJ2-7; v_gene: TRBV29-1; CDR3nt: TGCAGCGTTGGGAGTGGGACTTTCACCTACGAGCAGTACTTC; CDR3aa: CSVGSGTFTYEQYF
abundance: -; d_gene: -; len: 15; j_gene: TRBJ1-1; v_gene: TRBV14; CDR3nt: TGTGCCAGCAGCCAACGCGGGGGAAAGGTCACTGAAGCTTTCTTT; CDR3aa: CASSQRGGKVTEAFF
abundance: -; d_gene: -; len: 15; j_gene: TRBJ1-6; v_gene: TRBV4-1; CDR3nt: TGCGCCAGCAGCCAAATAGCAGGGACCCTTTCACCCCTCCACTTT; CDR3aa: CASSQIAGTLSPLHF
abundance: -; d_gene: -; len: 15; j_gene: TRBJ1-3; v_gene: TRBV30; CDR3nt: TGTGCCTGGAGTTTAGGACGGAACTCTGGAAACACCATATATTTT; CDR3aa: CAWSLGRNSGNTIYF